Listed below are T cell receptor beta chains from one sample, sequenced in a study of blood T cell repertoires in COVID-19. Sequencing used immunoSEQ multiplex PCR; TCRdb keeps in-frame clones, though not all of them. This table has 330,000 or so clones, 87% appearing once. Sequences were obtained from PBMCs or T cells enriched from blood (not recorded which). Receptors were obtained from a man aged 35 to 55 in a cohort exposed to, infected with or recovered from COVID-19 (not recorded which). Each CDR3 is given with its conserved first and last residue. The D gene is left open where the match is weak. Some rows mark clone size as missing; the rest say once, few, many or name a class of expanded clone.

CDR3 protein: CASSEPKLAGQETQYF; CDR3 DNA: TGTGCCAGCAGTGAACCAAAACTAGCGGGACAAGAGACCCAGTACTTC; clone size: -; V gene: TRBV2; J gene: TRBJ2-5; D gene: TRBD2
CDR3 protein: CASSFRTSALSSYNEQFF; CDR3 DNA: TGTGCCAGCAGTTTCCGGACTAGCGCCCTAAGCTCCTACAATGAGCAGTTCTTC; clone size: -; V gene: TRBV27; J gene: TRBJ2-1; D gene: TRBD2
CDR3 protein: CASSLKGRGMSF; CDR3 DNA: TGTGCCAGCAGTTTAAAGGGGCGTGGAATGTCCTTC; clone size: -; V gene: TRBV28; J gene: TRBJ2-4; D gene: -
CDR3 protein: CASRGVAGGPPNEQFF; CDR3 DNA: TGCGCCAGCAGAGGGGTAGCGGGAGGGCCTCCCAATGAGCAGTTCTTC; clone size: -; V gene: TRBV5-1; J gene: TRBJ2-1; D gene: TRBD2
CDR3 protein: CSASWGEANIQYF; CDR3 DNA: TGCAGTGCTAGTTGGGGGGAGGCGAACATTCAGTACTTC; clone size: -; V gene: TRBV20-1; J gene: TRBJ2-4; D gene: -
CDR3 protein: CASSVSGKGDTQYF; CDR3 DNA: TGTGCCAGCAGCGTCAGCGGGAAGGGGGATACGCAGTATTTT; clone size: -; V gene: TRBV7-9; J gene: TRBJ2-3; D gene: TRBD2
CDR3 protein: CASSLTSGRPYEQYF; CDR3 DNA: TGTGCCAGCAGTTTGACTAGCGGGAGACCCTACGAGCAGTACTTC; clone size: -; V gene: TRBV6-5; J gene: TRBJ2-7; D gene: TRBD2
CDR3 protein: CASSQGGWYDRGNEQYF; CDR3 DNA: TGTGCCAGCAGTCAAGGGGGATGGTACGACAGGGGAAACGAGCAGTACTTC; clone size: -; V gene: TRBV7-2; J gene: TRBJ2-7; D gene: TRBD1
CDR3 protein: CASSVTGQNNQPQHF; CDR3 DNA: TGTGCCAGCAGCGTAACAGGACAGAACAATCAGCCCCAGCATTTT; clone size: -; V gene: TRBV9; J gene: TRBJ1-5; D gene: -
CDR3 protein: CASTLTTTGNSPLHF; CDR3 DNA: TGTGCCAGTACGCTCACAACGACGGGTAATTCACCCCTCCACTTT; clone size: -; V gene: TRBV19; J gene: TRBJ1-6; D gene: -
CDR3 protein: CASSQDLVGQAYGYTF; CDR3 DNA: TGCGCCAGCAGCCAAGATCTCGTGGGGCAGGCCTATGGCTACACCTTC; clone size: -; V gene: TRBV4-1; J gene: TRBJ1-2; D gene: -
CDR3 protein: CASYGRTGGGHEQFF; CDR3 DNA: TGTGCCTCTTATGGCCGGACAGGGGGCGGCCATGAGCAGTTCTTC; clone size: -; V gene: TRBV5-6; J gene: TRBJ2-1; D gene: TRBD1
CDR3 protein: CASSIDRGNQPQHF; CDR3 DNA: TGCGCCAGCAGTATTGACAGGGGCAATCAGCCCCAGCATTTT; clone size: -; V gene: TRBV10-2; J gene: TRBJ1-5; D gene: TRBD1
CDR3 protein: CASGEGDQPQHF; CDR3 DNA: TGCGCCAGTGGAGAAGGGGATCAGCCCCAGCATTTT; clone size: -; V gene: TRBV10-2; J gene: TRBJ1-5; D gene: -
CDR3 protein: CASSKVQGPSMNTEAFF; CDR3 DNA: TGTGCCAGCAGCAAAGTACAGGGGCCCTCAATGAACACTGAAGCTTTCTTT; clone size: -; V gene: TRBV21-1; J gene: TRBJ1-1; D gene: -
CDR3 protein: CATSDAGTVNQPQHF; CDR3 DNA: TGTGCCACCAGTGATGCCGGGACAGTCAATCAGCCCCAGCATTTT; clone size: -; V gene: TRBV24-1; J gene: TRBJ1-5; D gene: TRBD1
CDR3 protein: CAWSEQGETQYF; CDR3 DNA: TGTGCCTGGAGTGAGCAGGGGGAGACCCAGTACTTC; clone size: once; V gene: TRBV30; J gene: TRBJ2-5; D gene: -
CDR3 protein: CAWDRGRFGNTIYF; CDR3 DNA: TGTGCCTGGGACAGGGGAAGGTTTGGAAACACCATATATTTT; clone size: -; V gene: TRBV30; J gene: TRBJ1-3; D gene: TRBD1
CDR3 protein: CASSSSGRAFGELFF; CDR3 DNA: TGTGCCAGCAGCTCTAGCGGGAGGGCCTTCGGGGAGCTGTTTTTT; clone size: -; V gene: TRBV7-9; J gene: TRBJ2-2; D gene: TRBD2
CDR3 protein: CASSLPGPGRSPLHF; CDR3 DNA: TGTGCCAGCAGTTTACCAGGTCCAGGGAGGTCACCCCTCCACTTT; clone size: -; V gene: TRBV27; J gene: TRBJ1-6; D gene: -
CDR3 protein: CSALPTGTEAFF; CDR3 DNA: TGCAGCGCTCTGCCGACAGGGACAGAAGCTTTCTTT; clone size: -; V gene: TRBV29-1; J gene: TRBJ1-1; D gene: TRBD1
CDR3 protein: CASSVSGTAYEQYF; CDR3 DNA: TGTGCCAGCAGTGTATCCGGGACAGCCTACGAGCAGTACTTC; clone size: -; V gene: TRBV2; J gene: TRBJ2-7; D gene: TRBD1
CDR3 protein: CASSPSSTDTQYF; CDR3 DNA: TGTGCCAGCTCACCCTCTAGCACAGATACGCAGTATTTT; clone size: -; V gene: TRBV18; J gene: TRBJ2-3; D gene: -
CDR3 protein: CASSLQESSYNEQFF; CDR3 DNA: TGCGCCAGCAGCTTACAGGAGAGCTCCTACAATGAGCAGTTCTTC; clone size: -; V gene: TRBV4-1; J gene: TRBJ2-1; D gene: -
CDR3 protein: CASSLGTPKGTQYF; CDR3 DNA: TGTGCCAGCAGCTTGGGGACTCCGAAGGGTACGCAGTATTTT; clone size: -; V gene: TRBV5-4; J gene: TRBJ2-3; D gene: -
CDR3 protein: CASSGTSGRAYEQYF; CDR3 DNA: TGTGCCAGCAGCGGGACTAGCGGGAGGGCTTACGAGCAGTACTTC; clone size: -; V gene: TRBV7-8; J gene: TRBJ2-7; D gene: TRBD2